These 24 T cell receptor beta chains originate from one sample sequenced in a study of blood T cell repertoires in COVID-19. TCRdb keeps only in-frame clones here, not all; method: immunoSEQ multiplex PCR. The table lists a few hundred thousand clones, roughly 89% of them singletons, with 4.1% in the top ten. Sequencing was done on a sample of PBMCs or T cells enriched from blood (not recorded which). Receptors were obtained from a woman aged 25 to 45 who had recovered from COVID-19.

The chain uses TRBV19 and TRBJ2-2; D may be TRBD2 (6 bases). The germline V gene has CDR1 LNHDA and CDR2 SQIVND (reference sequence). There are 14 residues in the CDR3. The V and J ends lost 4 bases and 6 bases respectively, with 12 bases between them. CDR3 in amino acids: CASSTTPGAGELFF. CDR3 DNA: TGTGCCAGTAGTACGACCCCGGGGGCCGGGGAGCTGTTTTTT.

In its sample, this clone was seen once. The chain carries TRBV19 and TRBJ1-1, with D unclear. V lost 6 bases, J lost 5 bases, and 7 bases lay in between. The germline V gene encodes CDR1 LNHDA and CDR2 SQIVND (reference sequence). The CDR3 length is 11 residues. The CDR3 coding sequence is TGTGCCAGTAGAGTCCGGACTGAAGCTTTCTTT. It codes for CASRVRTEAFF.

This clone was seen just once. The gene calls are TRBV29-1 and TRBJ1-4; TRBD1 aligns across 7 bases. Trimming cost V 6 bases and J 1 base; bases outside gene matches: 5. Looked up from germline, CDR1 is SQVTM and CDR2 is ANQGSEA. The CDR3 totals 14 residues. CDR3 DNA sequence: TGCAGCGTCCGCGACAGGGTAACTAATGAAAAACTGTTTTTT. It encodes CSVRDRVTNEKLFF.

The rearrangement joins TRBV5-1 to TRBJ1-1; 8 bases match TRBD1. The CDR3 runs 16 residues. CDR1 SGHRS and CDR2 YFSETQ come from the germline V gene. The V and J ends lost 4 bases and 6 bases, in that order; junction bases with no gene match: 14. The CDR3 region is CASSTRTGRILSEAFF. The DNA for the CDR3 is TGCGCCAGCAGCACTCGGACAGGGAGGATTTTGTCTGAAGCTTTCTTT.

This clone turned up a few times. The rearrangement uses TRBV19 and TRBJ1-5; TRBD1 is a possible D gene (5 bases). The ends were cut back, 3 bases at V and 4 bases at J, with 10 bases in the middle. CDR1 and CDR2 (germline): LNHDA, SQIVND (reference sequence). CDR3 size: 14 residues. For the CDR3, the DNA is TGTGCCAGTAGTATTGCGGCAGGGAATCAGCCCCAGCATTTT. This sequence encodes CASSIAAGNQPQHF.

The rearrangement links TRBV30 to TRBJ1-3; a weak D match, TRBD1 (6 bases). CDR1 is GTSNPN, CDR2 SVGIG, per germline (reference sequence). CDR3 length equals 16 residues. Trimming stripped 0 bases from V and 4 bases from J, with 16 bases between. CDR3 DNA: TGTGCCTGGAGTGTACGCCTTTGGACAGAGGGAAACACCATATATTTT. Translated, it gives CAWSVRLWTEGNTIYF.

This chain uses TRBV2 with TRBJ1-6; weak D call: TRBD1 (6 bases). Per germline, CDR1 SNHLY and CDR2 FYNNEI. The CDR3 is 13 residues long. The ends were cut back, 7 bases at V and 6 bases at J, with 10 bases in the middle. The CDR3 sequence: CASTRTANSPLHF. CDR3 coding DNA: TGTGCCAGCACTAGGACAGCTAATTCACCCCTCCACTTT.

The J gene is TRBJ1-2, the V gene TRBV7-8; 10 nucleotides match TRBD1. Trimming cost V 5 bases and J 3 bases; bases outside gene matches: 6. Per germline, CDR1 SGHVS and CDR2 FQNEAQ. The CDR3 loop spans 15 amino acids. CDR3 amino acids: CASSIRTGGDYGYTF. The CDR3 nucleotides are TGTGCCAGCAGCATCAGGACAGGGGGGGACTATGGCTACACCTTC.

The rearrangement links TRBV28 to TRBJ2-2; D possibly corresponds to TRBD2 (6 bases). CDR3 length equals 13 residues. In germline, CDR1 is MDHEN, CDR2 SYDVKM. V shed 7 bases and J shed 4 bases, with 10 bases lying between them. The CDR3 nucleotides read TGTGCCAGCACCTGGGGGGTCACCGGGGAGCTGTTTTTT. It yields the protein CASTWGVTGELFF.

This clone was recorded once. The chain has TRBV7-9 and TRBJ1-2; D gene uncertain. The V end was cut by 5 bases, the J end by 10 bases, with 11 bases between. The CDR3 has 11 amino acids. From germline, CDR1 is SEHNR and CDR2 FQNEAQ (reference sequence). CDR3 coding DNA: TGTGCCAGCAGCCCCCGGGATGACTACACCTTC. Its protein is CASSPRDDYTF.

The table lists this clone with a few counts. The V gene is TRBV12-3 or TRBV12-4, the J gene TRBJ1-3; D call uncertain. This CDR3 region has 13 residues. Trimming left V 1 base short and J 4 bases short, with 5 bases between. CDR3 region: CASSLVLGNTIYF. In DNA form, the CDR3 reads TGTGCCAGCAGTTTAGTACTCGGAAACACCATATATTTT.

The V call is TRBV12-3 or TRBV12-4, the J call TRBJ2-7; D remains unclear. CDR3 length equals 13 residues. Trimming cost V 5 bases and J 0 bases, with 8 bases left between them. This CDR3 is CASSPGNSYEQYF. CDR3 nucleotides: TGTGCCAGCAGTCCCGGTAACTCCTACGAGCAGTACTTC.

The chain employs TRBV10-3 and TRBJ2-2; 10 bases align to TRBD1. The V segment lost 5 bases and the J segment 3 bases; nucleotides outside the gene matches: 6. In germline, CDR1 is ENHRY, CDR2 SYGVKD. CDR3 size: 16 residues. CDR3 DNA sequence: TGTGCCATCAGTCAAACTGGACAGGGGGACACCGGGGAGCTGTTTTTT. Translated, it gives CAISQTGQGDTGELFF.

A single count supports this clone. In DNA form, the CDR3 reads TGTGCCATCAGTCGGGCGGGAGTCAGTCCGGTTGAGGAGACCCAGTACTTC. This translates into CAISRAGVSPVEETQYF. This chain uses TRBV10-3 with TRBJ2-5; TRBD2 agrees at 7 bases. The CDR3 is made up of 17 amino acids. Germline CDR1 and CDR2: ENHRY and SYGVKD. V was pared by 5 bases and J by 5 bases, with 17 bases of the junction left unmatched.

The rearrangement uses TRBV7-8 and TRBJ2-1, with 8 positions matching TRBD2. This CDR3 is built from 20 residues. Unmatched junction bases numbered 17, after V lost 4 bases and J lost 0 bases. Germline V gene sequence: CDR1 SGHVS, CDR2 FQNEAQ. CDR3 sequence: CASSWAAGEKFRNSYNEQFF. Here the CDR3 DNA reads TGTGCCAGCAGCTGGGCAGCGGGAGAGAAGTTTCGGAACTCCTACAATGAGCAGTTCTTC. Full variable domain (missing parts from reference TRBV7-8 and TRBJ2-1): GAGVSQSPRYKVAKRGQDVALRCDPISGHVSLFWYQQALGQGPEFLTYFQNEAQLDKSGLPSDRFFAERPEGSVSTLKIQRTQQEDSAVYLCASSWAAGEKFRNSYNEQFFGPGTRLTVL.

V gene TRBV19 combines with J gene TRBJ1-5; a possible D gene is TRBD1 (5 bases). Germline CDR1 and CDR2: LNHDA and SQIVND (reference sequence). The V and J ends lost 5 bases and 1 base respectively, with 18 bases between them. CDR3 length: 17 residues. CDR3 bases: TGTGCCAGTAGTCTATGGAGGGGTGGGGTCAGCAATCAGCCCCAGCATTTT. Translation: CASSLWRGGVSNQPQHF. Filled out from reference TRBV19 and TRBJ1-5, the complete variable domain reads DGGITQSPKYLFRKEGQNVTLSCEQNLNHDAMYWYRQDPGQGLRLIYYSQIVNDFQKGDIAEGYSVSREKKESFPLTVTSAQKNPTAFYLCASSLWRGGVSNQPQHFGDGTRLSIL.

This clone was seen once. This chain joins TRBV9 and TRBJ1-1; D is uncertain. CDR1 SGDLS and CDR2 YYNGEE come from the germline V gene. CDR3 length: 15 amino acids. The ends were cut back, 3 bases at V and 10 bases at J, with 22 bases in the middle. Written as DNA, the CDR3 is TGTGCCAGCAGCGCACACGCCGGGAGGACCATGCGAGCTTTCTTT. Amino acid sequence: CASSAHAGRTMRAFF.

The V call is TRBV18, the J call TRBJ1-1; the D is unclear. The V end was cut by 3 bases, the J end by 4 bases, with 12 bases between. The CDR3 consists of 14 residues. Germline CDR1 is KGHSH and CDR2 is LQKENI. The CDR3 is CASSPSAGSTEAFF. The CDR3 nucleotides are TGTGCCAGCTCACCTTCAGCGGGCAGCACTGAAGCTTTCTTT.

The J gene is TRBJ1-1, the V gene TRBV4-3, with a possible D match to TRBD1 (5 bases). This CDR3 has 18 residues. Trimming removed 0 bases at V and 5 bases at J, with 22 bases between. Germline CDR1 is LGHNA and CDR2 is YSLEER. The CDR3 spells CASSQDVTQGPIRTEAFF. CDR3 sequence (DNA): TGCGCCAGCAGCCAAGATGTGACGCAGGGCCCTATTAGGACTGAAGCTTTCTTT.

This clone was recorded only once. The J gene is TRBJ1-1, the V gene TRBV11-2; D remains unclear. Trimming cost V 2 bases and J 11 bases, with 15 bases left between them. The germline gives CDR1 SGHAT, CDR2 FQNNGV. There are 13 residues in the CDR3. CDR3 loop: CASSLSRVGEAFF. The CDR3 DNA sequence: TGTGCCAGCAGCTTATCCCGCGTCGGGGAGGCTTTCTTT.

This rearrangement joins TRBV5-1 to TRBJ2-7, with 10 nucleotides matching TRBD1. This CDR3 comprises 17 residues. Germline lookup yields CDR1 SGHRS and CDR2 YFSETQ. The junction had 13 bases not matched to a gene; V was cut back by 0 bases and J by 7 bases. The CDR3 coding sequence is TGCGCCAGCAGCTTGGTAGGGACAGGGGTCCCTGCAGGGGAGCAGTACTTC. This encodes CASSLVGTGVPAGEQYF.

The chain employs TRBV7-3 and TRBJ2-7; maybe TRBD1 (6 bases). Germline loops: CDR1 SGHTA, CDR2 FQGTGA. This CDR3 spans 13 amino acids. Trimming stripped 5 bases from V and 3 bases from J, with 11 bases between. The CDR3 sequence is CASSPGTSYEQYF. CDR3 DNA: TGTGCCAGCAGCCCCGGGACAAGCTACGAGCAGTACTTC.

The chain recombines TRBV7-8 with TRBJ1-2, with 7 positions matching TRBD1. The CDR3 is 15 residues long. Losses at the gene ends were 2 bases for V and 4 bases for J; bases not matched to a gene: 7. Germline CDR1 and CDR2: SGHVS and FQNEAQ. The CDR3 protein is CASSLSQGVGYGYTF. DNA of the CDR3: TGTGCCAGCAGCTTAAGTCAGGGGGTGGGCTATGGCTACACCTTC.

The chain couples TRBV15 to TRBJ2-1; a weak D match, TRBD1 (5 bases). This CDR3 is 15 amino acids long. Trimming left V 0 bases short and J 1 base short, with 7 bases between. Germline V gene sequence: CDR1 LNHNV, CDR2 YYDKDF (reference sequence). Here the CDR3 reads CATSRDRVSYNEQFF. CDR3 in DNA: TGTGCCACCAGCAGAGACAGGGTATCCTACAATGAGCAGTTCTTC.